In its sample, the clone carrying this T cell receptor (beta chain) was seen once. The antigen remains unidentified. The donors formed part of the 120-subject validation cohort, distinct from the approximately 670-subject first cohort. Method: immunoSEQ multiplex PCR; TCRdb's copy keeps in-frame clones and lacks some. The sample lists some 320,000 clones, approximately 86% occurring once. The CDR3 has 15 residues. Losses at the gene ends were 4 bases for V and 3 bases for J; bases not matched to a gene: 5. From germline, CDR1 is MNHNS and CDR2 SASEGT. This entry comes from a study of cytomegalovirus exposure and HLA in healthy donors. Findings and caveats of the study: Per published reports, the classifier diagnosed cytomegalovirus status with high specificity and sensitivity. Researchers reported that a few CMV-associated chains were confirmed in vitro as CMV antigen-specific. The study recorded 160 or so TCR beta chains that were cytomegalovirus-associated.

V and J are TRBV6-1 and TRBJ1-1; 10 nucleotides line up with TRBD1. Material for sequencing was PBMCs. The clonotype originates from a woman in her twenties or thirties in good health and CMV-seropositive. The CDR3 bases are TGTGCCAGCAGTGTCTGGACAGGGGGGGACACTGAAGCTTTCTTT. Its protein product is CASSVWTGGDTEAFF.